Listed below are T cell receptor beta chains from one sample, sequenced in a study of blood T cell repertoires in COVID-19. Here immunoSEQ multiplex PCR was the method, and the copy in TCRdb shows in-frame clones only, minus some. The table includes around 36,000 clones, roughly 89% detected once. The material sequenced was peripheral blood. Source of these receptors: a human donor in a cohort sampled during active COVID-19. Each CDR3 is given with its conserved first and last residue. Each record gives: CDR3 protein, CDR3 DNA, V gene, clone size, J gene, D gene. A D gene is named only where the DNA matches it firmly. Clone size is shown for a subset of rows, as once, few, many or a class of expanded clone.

CDR3: CASSYPGTYEQYF; DNA: TGTGCCAGCAGTTACCCGGGAACCTACGAGCAGTACTTC; V: TRBV6-5; size: NA; J: TRBJ2-7; D: NA
CDR3: CARLLAGGRETQYF; DNA: TGTGCCAGACTGCTAGCGGGAGGACGGGAGACCCAGTACTTC; V: TRBV6-4; size: few; J: TRBJ2-5; D: TRBD2
CDR3: CASSLSGEAQYF; DNA: TGTGCCAGCAGCTTATCCGGAGAGGCCCAGTACTTC; V: TRBV7-2; size: NA; J: TRBJ2-5; D: NA
CDR3: CASSFVSGGNTEAFF; DNA: TGTGCCAGCAGTTTCGTTTCCGGGGGGAACACTGAAGCTTTCTTT; V: TRBV27; size: once; J: TRBJ1-1; D: NA
CDR3: CASSVDGTGRETQYF; DNA: TGTGCCAGCAGCGTAGACGGGACAGGGCGAGAGACCCAGTACTTC; V: TRBV9; size: NA; J: TRBJ2-5; D: TRBD1
CDR3: CSASVQGKNGYTF; DNA: TGCAGTGCTAGTGTGCAGGGCAAAAATGGCTACACCTTC; V: TRBV20-1; size: NA; J: TRBJ1-2; D: NA
CDR3: CASSQASTGDYGYTF; DNA: TGTGCCAGCAGCCAAGCGTCTACGGGAGACTATGGCTACACCTTC; V: TRBV4-2; size: NA; J: TRBJ1-2; D: NA
CDR3: CASRPGVYEQYF; DNA: TGTGCCAGCAGACCTGGAGTGTACGAGCAGTACTTC; V: TRBV6-6; size: NA; J: TRBJ2-7; D: NA
CDR3: CAISELGNGNTIYF; DNA: TGTGCCATCAGTGAGTTGGGCAACGGAAACACCATATATTTT; V: TRBV10-3; size: NA; J: TRBJ1-3; D: NA
CDR3: CASRTGTENTGELFF; DNA: TGTGCCAGCAGAACCGGGACAGAGAACACCGGGGAGCTGTTTTTT; V: TRBV2; size: NA; J: TRBJ2-2; D: TRBD1
CDR3: CASSQNLNYEQYF; DNA: TGCGCCAGCAGCCAAAACTTGAACTACGAGCAGTACTTC; V: TRBV4-1; size: few; J: TRBJ2-7; D: NA
CDR3: CASSPQGAAYEQYF; DNA: TGTGCCAGTAGTCCTCAGGGGGCCGCCTACGAGCAGTACTTC; V: TRBV19; size: NA; J: TRBJ2-7; D: TRBD1
CDR3: CAWKRSRELGTEAFF; DNA: TGTGCCTGGAAGAGGAGCAGGGAATTGGGCACTGAAGCTTTCTTT; V: TRBV30; size: NA; J: TRBJ1-1; D: NA
CDR3: CASRRTRSEAIAKNIQYF; DNA: TGTGCCAGCAGACGGACTAGAAGTGAGGCCATAGCCAAAAACATTCAGTACTTC; V: TRBV27; size: once; J: TRBJ2-4; D: TRBD2
CDR3: CASSRQTPSNTGELFF; DNA: TGCGCCAGCAGCCGACAGACCCCATCGAACACCGGGGAGCTGTTTTTT; V: TRBV5-1; size: NA; J: TRBJ2-2; D: NA
CDR3: CASSISTGLMSSYNEQFF; DNA: TGTGCCAGCAGTATTAGCACGGGACTCATGAGCTCCTACAATGAGCAGTTCTTC; V: TRBV5-5; size: NA; J: TRBJ2-1; D: NA
CDR3: CATSDFGLAGTDTQYF; DNA: TGTGCCACCAGTGATTTTGGGCTAGCGGGCACAGATACGCAGTATTTT; V: TRBV24-1; size: NA; J: TRBJ2-3; D: TRBD2
CDR3: CASTGTSNTEAFF; DNA: TGCGCCAGCACCGGGACATCCAACACTGAAGCTTTCTTT; V: TRBV10-1; size: NA; J: TRBJ1-1; D: NA
CDR3: CASSSGLLNYGYTF; DNA: TGTGCCAGCAGTTCGGGACTCCTTAACTATGGCTACACCTTC; V: TRBV6-2/TRBV6-3; size: NA; J: TRBJ1-2; D: NA
CDR3: CASSLRGRVGNEQFF; DNA: TGTGCCAGCAGCTTACGCGGGAGAGTAGGAAATGAGCAGTTCTTC; V: TRBV5-8; size: NA; J: TRBJ2-1; D: TRBD2
CDR3: CASSLYLAVETQYF; DNA: TGCGCCAGCAGCTTGTACCTAGCTGTGGAGACCCAGTACTTC; V: TRBV5-1; size: NA; J: TRBJ2-5; D: NA
CDR3: CASSSRTSGRIHEQFF; DNA: TGTGCCAGCAGTTCCCGGACTAGCGGGAGGATCCATGAGCAGTTCTTC; V: TRBV6-2/TRBV6-3; size: NA; J: TRBJ2-1; D: TRBD2
CDR3: CASYTKTDQGARGGEAFF; DNA: TGTGCCAGCTATACGAAAACGGACCAGGGGGCTCGCGGGGGAGAAGCTTTCTTT; V: TRBV21-1; size: few; J: TRBJ1-1; D: NA
CDR3: CASSFGLATLRQGANEQYF; DNA: TGCGCCAGCAGCTTCGGATTGGCCACGCTTAGACAGGGGGCCAACGAGCAGTACTTC; V: TRBV5-1; size: NA; J: TRBJ2-7; D: TRBD1
CDR3: CAWSGRQGREAFF; DNA: TGTGCCTGGAGTGGCCGACAGGGGCGTGAAGCTTTCTTT; V: TRBV30; size: NA; J: TRBJ1-1; D: TRBD1
CDR3: CASDRTGSGELFF; DNA: TGTGCCAGCGATCGGACAGGGTCCGGGGAGCTGTTTTTT; V: TRBV7-9; size: NA; J: TRBJ2-2; D: TRBD1
CDR3: CASSWEAGRNTGELFF; DNA: TGTGCCAGCAGCTGGGAGGCAGGGCGGAACACCGGGGAGCTGTTTTTT; V: TRBV5-8; size: NA; J: TRBJ2-2; D: NA
CDR3: CASSLGQGARTGELFF; DNA: TGCGCCAGCAGCTTGGGACAGGGGGCGAGGACCGGGGAGCTGTTTTTT; V: TRBV5-1; size: NA; J: TRBJ2-2; D: TRBD1
CDR3: CATGAGGLDEQYF; DNA: TGTGCCACCGGGGCGGGGGGCCTCGACGAGCAGTACTTC; V: TRBV24-1; size: NA; J: TRBJ2-7; D: TRBD2
CDR3: CASRPRVVSYEQYF; DNA: TGTGCCAGCAGACCCAGGGTAGTTTCCTACGAGCAGTACTTC; V: TRBV6-5; size: NA; J: TRBJ2-7; D: NA
CDR3: CASSYYGTGATSNQPQHF; DNA: TGTGCCAGCAGTTATTACGGGACAGGGGCGACGAGCAATCAGCCCCAGCATTTT; V: TRBV6-2/TRBV6-3; size: NA; J: TRBJ1-5; D: TRBD1
CDR3: CASSQDRMIAGSYEQYF; DNA: TGCGCCAGCAGCCAAGATCGAATGATAGCGGGGTCCTACGAGCAGTACTTC; V: TRBV4-3; size: NA; J: TRBJ2-7; D: TRBD2
CDR3: CASSLGGGGYTF; DNA: TGTGCCAGCAGCTTGGGAGGAGGTGGCTACACCTTC; V: TRBV7-2; size: NA; J: TRBJ1-2; D: NA
CDR3: CASSSSVTGELFF; DNA: TGTGCCAGCAGCTCCAGTGTAACCGGGGAGCTGTTTTTT; V: TRBV2; size: NA; J: TRBJ2-2; D: NA
CDR3: CASTSGGRTDTQYF; DNA: TGCGCCAGCACCAGCGGGGGACGCACAGATACGCAGTATTTT; V: TRBV5-1; size: NA; J: TRBJ2-3; D: TRBD2
CDR3: CASRTGGARGTDTQYF; DNA: TGTGCCAGCAGAACCGGGGGGGCGCGGGGCACAGATACGCAGTATTTT; V: TRBV6-6; size: NA; J: TRBJ2-3; D: TRBD2
CDR3: CASSQDLWNTEAFF; DNA: TGTGCCAGCAGCCAAGACCTATGGAACACTGAAGCTTTCTTT; V: TRBV3-1/TRBV3-2; size: NA; J: TRBJ1-1; D: NA
CDR3: CASSESTPRAGKGYTF; DNA: TGCGCCAGCAGTGAGTCGACACCCCGGGCAGGGAAGGGCTACACCTTC; V: TRBV10-2; size: NA; J: TRBJ1-2; D: NA
CDR3: CASSQDSGGEQFF; DNA: TGCGCCAGCAGCCAAGATTCAGGGGGCGAGCAGTTCTTC; V: TRBV4-3; size: NA; J: TRBJ2-1; D: TRBD1
CDR3: CATSRDSRDEQFF; DNA: TGTGCCACCAGCAGAGATTCCAGGGATGAGCAGTTCTTC; V: TRBV15; size: NA; J: TRBJ2-1; D: NA
CDR3: CASSPKLPAGPSTDTQYF; DNA: TGTGCCAGCAGCCCGAAACTACCAGCGGGGCCTAGCACAGATACGCAGTATTTT; V: TRBV5-6; size: NA; J: TRBJ2-3; D: TRBD2
CDR3: CAISEGQGGEQFF; DNA: TGTGCCATCAGTGAGGGCCAGGGGGGCGAGCAGTTCTTC; V: TRBV10-3; size: NA; J: TRBJ2-1; D: NA
CDR3: CSPGTGPSGANVLTF; DNA: TGCAGCCCTGGGACAGGGCCCTCTGGGGCCAACGTCCTGACTTTC; V: TRBV29-1; size: NA; J: TRBJ2-6; D: TRBD1
CDR3: CATSREQGADQPQHF; DNA: TGTGCCACCAGCAGGGAACAGGGGGCAGATCAGCCCCAGCATTTT; V: TRBV15; size: NA; J: TRBJ1-5; D: TRBD1
CDR3: CASSARQTNTGELFF; DNA: TGTGCCAGCAGCGCACGACAGACGAACACCGGGGAGCTGTTTTTT; V: TRBV9; size: NA; J: TRBJ2-2; D: NA
CDR3: CASSPGLDSNEQYF; DNA: TGTGCCAGCAGTCCGGGACTAGATTCGAACGAGCAGTACTTC; V: TRBV27; size: NA; J: TRBJ2-7; D: TRBD2
CDR3: CASSRDEALTQYF; DNA: TGTGCCAGCAGCAGGGACGAGGCCCTTACGCAGTATTTT; V: TRBV7-9; size: NA; J: TRBJ2-3; D: NA
CDR3: CASSLGAGVQETQYF; DNA: TGTGCCAGCAGCTTAGGAGCGGGGGTACAAGAGACCCAGTACTTC; V: TRBV11-2; size: NA; J: TRBJ2-5; D: TRBD2
CDR3: CSVEATGIGSYEQYF; DNA: TGCAGCGTTGAAGCAACAGGGATAGGGTCCTACGAGCAGTACTTC; V: TRBV29-1; size: NA; J: TRBJ2-7; D: NA
CDR3: CAWSGGGGLAYTIYF; DNA: TGTGCCTGGTCGGGCGGCGGGGGGCTTGCGTACACCATATATTTT; V: TRBV30; size: NA; J: TRBJ1-3; D: NA
CDR3: CASRPDRRGDTDTQYF; DNA: TGTGCCAGCAGACCGGACCGGCGGGGGGACACAGATACGCAGTATTTT; V: TRBV13; size: NA; J: TRBJ2-3; D: TRBD2
CDR3: CASSSRGGGNTEAFF; DNA: TGCGCCAGCAGCTCCCGGGGAGGGGGGAACACTGAAGCTTTCTTT; V: TRBV5-1; size: NA; J: TRBJ1-1; D: NA
CDR3: CASSLAGQGNTIYF; DNA: TGTGCCAGCAGCTTGGCGGGACAGGGAAACACCATATATTTT; V: TRBV5-4; size: NA; J: TRBJ1-3; D: TRBD1
CDR3: CASRGTAPTNTEAFF; DNA: TGCGCCAGCAGGGGTACAGCCCCAACGAACACTGAAGCTTTCTTT; V: TRBV10-2; size: NA; J: TRBJ1-1; D: NA
CDR3: CASSLVPTGNEAFF; DNA: TGTGCCAGCAGCTTAGTCCCGACAGGGAATGAAGCTTTCTTT; V: TRBV11-2; size: NA; J: TRBJ1-1; D: TRBD1
CDR3: CASSLSRGEGGYTF; DNA: TGTGCCAGCAGTTTATCCCGTGGGGAGGGTGGCTACACCTTC; V: TRBV27; size: NA; J: TRBJ1-2; D: NA
CDR3: CASSQGDLAGGVQETQYF; DNA: TGTGCCAGCAGCCAAGGAGACCTAGCGGGAGGGGTTCAAGAGACCCAGTACTTC; V: TRBV3-1/TRBV3-2; size: NA; J: TRBJ2-5; D: TRBD2
CDR3: CASRSQGTQTQYF; DNA: TGTGCCAGCAGATCACAGGGGACTCAGACCCAGTACTTC; V: TRBV3-1/TRBV3-2; size: once; J: TRBJ2-5; D: NA
CDR3: CASSLRAELGAYEQYF; DNA: TGTGCCAGCAGTTTGAGGGCTGAGTTAGGAGCCTACGAGCAGTACTTC; V: TRBV6-2/TRBV6-3; size: NA; J: TRBJ2-7; D: NA
CDR3: CATSQAVRRGSSNQPQHF; DNA: TGTGCCACCAGCCAAGCCGTCCGAAGGGGATCAAGCAATCAGCCCCAGCATTTT; V: TRBV15; size: NA; J: TRBJ1-5; D: NA